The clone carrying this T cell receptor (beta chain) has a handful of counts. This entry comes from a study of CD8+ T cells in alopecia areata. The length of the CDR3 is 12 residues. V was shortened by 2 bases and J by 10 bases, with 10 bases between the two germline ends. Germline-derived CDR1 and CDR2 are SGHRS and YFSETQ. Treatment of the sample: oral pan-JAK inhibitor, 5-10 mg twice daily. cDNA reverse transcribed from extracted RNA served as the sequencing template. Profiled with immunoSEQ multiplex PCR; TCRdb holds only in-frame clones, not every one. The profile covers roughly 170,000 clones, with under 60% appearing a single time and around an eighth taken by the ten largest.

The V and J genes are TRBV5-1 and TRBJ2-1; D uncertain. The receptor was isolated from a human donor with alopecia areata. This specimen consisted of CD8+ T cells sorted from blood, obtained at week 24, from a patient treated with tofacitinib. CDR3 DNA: TGCGCCAGCAGCTTCGGTCCCCCCGAGCAGTTCTTC. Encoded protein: CASSFGPPEQFF.